The sequence of this TCR beta chain was determined in a study of blood T cell repertoires in COVID-19. About the research overall: Sites in the United States, Italy and Spain provided acute and convalescent COVID-19 samples. In each case, the material was cDNA or gDNA derived from T cells, B-cell-depleted T cells, or PBMCs.

The authors' processing: Counts of nucleated cells, estimated from reference gene primer amplification, were obtained. Libraries were prepared by immunoSEQ multiplex PCR; TCRdb keeps only in-frame clonotypes and omits some of them. V, J and clone size are taken as reported in that table, and D and trimming were inferred from the DNA itself. Of about 260,000 clones in the sample, approximately 89% were seen once. Trimming removed 6 bases from V and 4 bases from J, with 16 bases in between. This CDR3 comprises 15 residues. The V gene's germline CDR1 is LNHDA and CDR2 SQIVND (reference sequence). The chain uses TRBV19 and TRBJ2-1; D is uncertain. The receptor was isolated from a man aged 40-55 years with active or convalescent COVID-19. The sample taken for sequencing was peripheral blood. CDR3 sequence reads: CASSTPLLRYNEQFF. The CDR3 DNA reads as TGTGCCAGTAGCACGCCGCTCTTGCGGTACAATGAGCAGTTCTTC. The variable domain in full, with the rest retrieved from reference TRBV19 and TRBJ2-1, is DGGITQSPKYLFRKEGQNVTLSCEQNLNHDAMYWYRQDPGQGLRLIYYSQIVNDFQKGDIAEGYSVSREKKESFPLTVTSAQKNPTAFYLCASSTPLLRYNEQFFGPGTRLTVL.